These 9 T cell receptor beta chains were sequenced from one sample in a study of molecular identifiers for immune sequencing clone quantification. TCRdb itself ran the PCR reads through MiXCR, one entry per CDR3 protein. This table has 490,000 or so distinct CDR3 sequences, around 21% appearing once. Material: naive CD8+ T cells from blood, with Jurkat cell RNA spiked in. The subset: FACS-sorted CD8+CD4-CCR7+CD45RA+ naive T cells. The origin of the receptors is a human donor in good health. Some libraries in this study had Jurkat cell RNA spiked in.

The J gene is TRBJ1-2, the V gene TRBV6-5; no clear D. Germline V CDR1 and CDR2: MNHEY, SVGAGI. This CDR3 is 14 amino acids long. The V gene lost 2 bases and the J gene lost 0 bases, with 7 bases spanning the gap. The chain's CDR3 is CASSYNTANYGYTF. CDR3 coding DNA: TGTGCCAGCAGTTACAACACCGCTAACTATGGCTACACCTTC.

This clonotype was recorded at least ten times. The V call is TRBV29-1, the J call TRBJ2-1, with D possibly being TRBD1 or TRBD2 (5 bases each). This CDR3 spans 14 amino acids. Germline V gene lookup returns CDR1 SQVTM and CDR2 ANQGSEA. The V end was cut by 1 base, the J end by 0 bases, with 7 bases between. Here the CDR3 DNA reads TGCAGCGTTGAAGGGGGGAGCTCCTACAATGAGCAGTTCTTC. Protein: CSVEGGSSYNEQFF.

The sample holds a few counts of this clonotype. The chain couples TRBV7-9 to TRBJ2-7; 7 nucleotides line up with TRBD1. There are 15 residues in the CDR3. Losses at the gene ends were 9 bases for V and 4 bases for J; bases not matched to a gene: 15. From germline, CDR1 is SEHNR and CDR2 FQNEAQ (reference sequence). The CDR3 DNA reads TGTGCCAGTCAGCTTGGGTCGGGACAGTTGTACGAGCAGTACTTC. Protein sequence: CASQLGSGQLYEQYF. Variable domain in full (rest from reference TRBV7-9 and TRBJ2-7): DTGVSQNPRHKITKRGQNVTFRCDPISEHNRLYWYRQTLGQGPEFLTYFQNEAQLEKSRLLSDRFSAERPKGSFSTLEIQRTEQGDSAMYLCASQLGSGQLYEQYFGPGTRLTVT.

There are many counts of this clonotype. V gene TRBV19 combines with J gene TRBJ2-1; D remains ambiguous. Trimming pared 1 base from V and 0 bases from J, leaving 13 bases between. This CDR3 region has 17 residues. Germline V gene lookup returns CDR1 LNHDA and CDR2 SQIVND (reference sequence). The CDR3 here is CASSIVHSFSSYNEQFF. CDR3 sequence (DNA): TGTGCCAGTAGTATAGTTCACTCCTTCAGCTCCTACAATGAGCAGTTCTTC.

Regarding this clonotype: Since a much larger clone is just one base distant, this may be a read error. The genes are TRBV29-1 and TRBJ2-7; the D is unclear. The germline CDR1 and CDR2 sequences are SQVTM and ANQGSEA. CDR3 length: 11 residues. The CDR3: CSALALDEKYF. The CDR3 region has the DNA TGCAGCGCCCTTGCGTTGGACGAGAAGTACTTC.

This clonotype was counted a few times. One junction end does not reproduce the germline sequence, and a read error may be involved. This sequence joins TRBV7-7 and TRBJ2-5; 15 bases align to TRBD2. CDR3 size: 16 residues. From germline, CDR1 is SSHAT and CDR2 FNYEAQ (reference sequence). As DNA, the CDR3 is TGTGCTAGCAGCCGGACTAGCGGGAGGGCCGAAGAGACCCAGTACTTC. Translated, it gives CASSRTSGRAEETQYF.

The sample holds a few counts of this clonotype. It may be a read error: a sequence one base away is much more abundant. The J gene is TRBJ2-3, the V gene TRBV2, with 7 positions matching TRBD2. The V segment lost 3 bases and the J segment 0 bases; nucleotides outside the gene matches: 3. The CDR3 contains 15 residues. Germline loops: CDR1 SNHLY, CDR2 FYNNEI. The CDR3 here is CASSESSGSTDTQYF. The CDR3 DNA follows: TGTGCCAGCAGTGAGTCTAGCGGAAGCACAGATACGCAGTATTTT.

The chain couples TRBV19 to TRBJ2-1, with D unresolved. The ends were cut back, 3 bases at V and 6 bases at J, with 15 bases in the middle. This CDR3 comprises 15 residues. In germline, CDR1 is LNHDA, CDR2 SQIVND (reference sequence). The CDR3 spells CASSMGFSAVNEQFF. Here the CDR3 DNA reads TGTGCCAGTAGTATGGGTTTCTCAGCTGTCAATGAGCAGTTCTTC.

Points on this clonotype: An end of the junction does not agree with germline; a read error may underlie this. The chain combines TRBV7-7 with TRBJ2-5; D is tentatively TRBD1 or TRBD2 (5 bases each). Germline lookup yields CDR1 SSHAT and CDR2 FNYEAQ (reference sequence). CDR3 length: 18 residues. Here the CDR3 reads CASSLGSRVGVNQETQYF. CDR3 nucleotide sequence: TGTGCTAGCAGCTTAGGGTCCCGCGTGGGGGTCAATCAAGAGACCCAGTACTTC.